One sample yielded the 27 T cell receptor beta chains listed below, sequenced in a study of tumor-infiltrating lymphocytes in localized non-small cell lung cancer. Assay: immunoSEQ multiplex PCR; the TCRdb copy retains only in-frame clones and omits some. The sample consists of approximately 17,000 clones, around 78% of them appearing once. Material for sequencing was lung tumor tissue. The receptors here all came from a human donor with non-small cell lung cancer.

V is TRBV7-2 and J is TRBJ2-7, with no clear D. This CDR3 has 13 amino acids. The germline gives CDR1 SGHTA, CDR2 FQGNSA. Trimming shortened V by 1 base and J by 5 bases, and 9 bases separated the two germline ends. CDR3 in DNA: TGTGCCAGCAGCTTAGATCGGATGAACGAGCAGTACTTC. Translated: CASSLDRMNEQYF.

The chain is built from TRBV30 and TRBJ1-2, with 7 positions matching TRBD1. The germline V gene has CDR1 GTSNPN and CDR2 SVGIG (reference sequence). There are 12 residues in the CDR3. After removal of 3 bases from V and 2 bases from J, the junction contained 0 bases not matched to a gene. CDR3 in DNA: TGTGCCTGGAGCAGGGGGAACTATGGCTACACCTTC. Translating it yields CAWSRGNYGYTF.

The chain uses TRBV2 and TRBJ1-2, with D perhaps matching TRBD1 (5 bases). Trimming removed 7 bases from V and 3 bases from J, with 21 bases in between. Germline CDR1 is SNHLY and CDR2 is FYNNEI. CDR3 length: 16 amino acids. Here the CDR3 reads CASTPGWGTGHYGYTF. Here the CDR3 DNA reads TGTGCCAGCACCCCGGGGTGGGGGACGGGGCACTATGGCTACACCTTC.

This clone was detected only once. This chain uses TRBV7-8 with TRBJ2-1; 7 bases are a match to TRBD2. Trimming took 6 bases from V and 0 from J; bases not matched to a gene: 14. The CDR3 is 18 amino acids. Per germline, CDR1 SGHVS and CDR2 FQNEAQ. The CDR3: CASRPFNPGGSSYNEQFF. CDR3 DNA: TGTGCCAGCAGACCCTTCAACCCCGGGGGGAGCTCCTACAATGAGCAGTTCTTC.

The chain combines TRBV29-1 with TRBJ1-1, with 10 bases aligning to TRBD1. The V segment lost 2 bases and the J segment 6 bases; nucleotides outside the gene matches: 9. This CDR3 contains 15 residues. CDR1 is SQVTM, CDR2 ANQGSEA, per germline. Here the CDR3 reads CSVEPRDRGTSEAFF. The CDR3 nucleotides are TGCAGCGTTGAACCTCGGGACAGGGGAACGTCTGAAGCTTTCTTT.

CDR3 in DNA: TGTGCCAGCAGCTTATCCGGTGTCAGCGGGGGGGAAAAACTGTTTTTT. Protein sequence: CASSLSGVSGGEKLFF. The rearrangement links TRBV7-9 to TRBJ1-4; weak D call: TRBD1 (5 bases). CDR3 length: 16 residues. Germline CDR1 is SEHNR and CDR2 is FQNEAQ (reference sequence). V gave up 2 bases and J gave up 8 bases, with 18 bases separating them. Looking up the rest from reference TRBV7-9 and TRBJ1-4 gives the full variable domain: DTGVSQNPRHKITKRGQNVTFRCDPISEHNRLYWYRQTLGQGPEFLTYFQNEAQLEKSRLLSDRFSAERPKGSFSTLEIQRTEQGDSAMYLCASSLSGVSGGEKLFFGSGTQLSVL.

The chain has TRBV6-5 and TRBJ1-3, with TRBD1 as a possible D gene (5 bases). V was shortened by 0 bases and J by 0 bases, with 9 bases between the two germline ends. Germline V gene sequence: CDR1 MNHEY, CDR2 SVGAGI. CDR3 size: 16 residues. CDR3 region: CASSYSRQLSGNTIYF. CDR3 DNA: TGTGCCAGCAGTTACTCGCGACAGCTCTCTGGAAACACCATATATTTT.

This clone was detected only a few times. V is TRBV6-4 and J is TRBJ2-2, with 7 bases that match TRBD1. The V gene end was trimmed by 0 bases and the J gene end by 4 bases; junction bases not matched to a gene: 2. Germline-derived CDR1 and CDR2 are MRHNA and SNTAGT. The CDR3 contains 15 residues. CDR3 sequence reads: CASSDSAGGTGELFF. The CDR3 region has the DNA TGTGCCAGCAGTGACTCCGCAGGGGGCACCGGGGAGCTGTTTTTT.

The V and J genes are TRBV11-3 and TRBJ2-3, with 7 bases aligning to TRBD1. The V and J ends lost 5 bases and 10 bases, in that order; junction bases with no gene match: 6. CDR1 and CDR2 (germline): SGHNT, YENEEA. The length of the CDR3 is 12 residues. The CDR3: CASSEQGTAQYF. DNA of the CDR3: TGTGCCAGCAGCGAACAGGGGACGGCGCAGTATTTT.

The chain recombines TRBV4-3 with TRBJ1-1; a possible D gene is TRBD1 (5 bases). V lost 4 bases to trimming and J lost 1 base, with 13 bases between them. CDR1 and CDR2 from the germline V gene are LGHNA and YSLEER. The CDR3 runs 15 residues. CDR3: CASSPAPTENTEAFF. The CDR3 nucleotides read TGCGCCAGCAGCCCGGCCCCGACAGAGAACACTGAAGCTTTCTTT.

The CDR3 DNA sequence: TGTGCCAGTAGTACTGAATGGGCTGGCGGGGGGGCTTTCCAAGAGACCCAGTACTTC. Translation: CASSTEWAGGGAFQETQYF. The chain carries TRBV19 and TRBJ2-5, with 9 bases that match TRBD2. V shed 4 bases and J 1 base; nucleotides not matched to a gene: 16. The CDR3 sequence is 19 residues long. Germline V lookup: CDR1 LNHDA, CDR2 SQIVND (reference sequence).

The chain couples TRBV4-1 to TRBJ1-3; D uncertain. CDR3 length equals 15 residues. V lost 2 bases and J 3 bases, leaving 11 bases between the germline ends. Per germline, CDR1 MGHRA and CDR2 YSYEKL. The CDR3 DNA is TGCGCCAGCAGCCAACGGGGAGGCAGTGGAAACACCATATATTTT. This codes for CASSQRGGSGNTIYF.

This clone was seen once. The genes are TRBV6-5 and TRBJ1-1; D is unresolved. V was shortened by 5 bases and J by 11 bases, with 18 bases between the two germline ends. Germline lookup yields CDR1 MNHEY and CDR2 SVGAGI. The CDR3 contains 13 residues. In DNA, the CDR3 is TGTGCCAGCAGTCACCCAGGTTCCGGGCTGGCTTTCTTT. As protein: CASSHPGSGLAFF.

The rearrangement uses TRBV11-2 and TRBJ2-7, with 7 nucleotides matching TRBD2. Germline trimming cut 5 bases from V and 1 base from J; bases unmatched to any gene: 8. The germline V gene encodes CDR1 SGHAT and CDR2 FQNNGV. The CDR3 contains 15 residues. The CDR3 bases are TGTGCCAGCAGCCTCGCCATAGCGGGTTCCTACGAGCAGTACTTC. It is translated as CASSLAIAGSYEQYF.

V usage is TRBV10-3 and J usage is TRBJ1-1; TRBD1 agrees at 8 bases. The germline CDR1 and CDR2 sequences are ENHRY and SYGVKD. This CDR3 is 15 amino acids long. V lost 5 bases and J lost 2; bases outside the gene matches: 7. As DNA, the CDR3 is TGTGCCATCAGTACTTCCGGGACAGGTAACACTGAAGCTTTCTTT. It specifies CAISTSGTGNTEAFF.

The gene calls are TRBV5-1 and TRBJ2-7, with no clear D. The ends were cut back, 0 bases at V and 2 bases at J, with 9 bases in the middle. The CDR3 is 14 amino acids. The germline CDR1 and CDR2 sequences are SGHRS and YFSETQ. The CDR3 DNA sequence: TGCGCCAGCAGCTTGGGTTCCACCGCCTACGAGCAGTACTTC. Translating it yields CASSLGSTAYEQYF.

The V and J genes are TRBV6-5 and TRBJ1-2; TRBD1 might be the D (6 bases). Germline V gene lookup returns CDR1 MNHEY and CDR2 SVGAGI. The CDR3 has 15 amino acids. With 7 bases removed from V and 6 bases from J, the gap between germline ends came to 21 bases. CDR3 region: CASTLGTTSGHGYTF. The DNA for the CDR3 is TGTGCCAGCACTCTCGGGACAACGTCAGGTCATGGCTACACCTTC.

The gene calls are TRBV10-3 and TRBJ1-1; TRBD1 matches 9 bases. The germline gives CDR1 ENHRY, CDR2 SYGVKD. V shed 10 bases, J shed 0 bases, and the junction held 12 bases outside the gene matches. The CDR3 covers 16 residues. The CDR3: CASLPGQGHVNTEAFF. The DNA of the CDR3 is TGTGCCAGCCTCCCGGGACAGGGACACGTGAACACTGAAGCTTTCTTT.

V gene TRBV5-1 combines with J gene TRBJ2-2; no definite D call. The CDR3 sequence is 14 residues long. Germline V lookup: CDR1 SGHRS, CDR2 YFSETQ. Trimming removed 0 bases from V and 7 bases from J, with 10 bases in between. The CDR3 is CASSLGGNHGELFF. CDR3 DNA: TGCGCCAGCAGCTTGGGGGGAAACCACGGGGAGCTGTTTTTT.

The CDR3 region is CASSNGYSPEQYF. The CDR3, as DNA: TGTGCCAGTAGCAACGGCTATAGTCCTGAGCAGTACTTC. The chain recombines TRBV19 with TRBJ2-7; D is undetermined. CDR1 is LNHDA, CDR2 SQIVND, per germline (reference sequence). The V and J ends lost 6 bases and 7 bases respectively, with 16 bases between them. The CDR3 runs to 13 residues.

V and J are TRBV11-2 and TRBJ2-1; 10 bases agree with TRBD1. Germline lookup yields CDR1 SGHAT and CDR2 FQNNGV. The CDR3 contains 15 residues. V was pared by 4 bases and J by 7 bases, with 7 bases of the junction left unmatched. The CDR3 sequence: CASSSKGQGRNEQFF. CDR3 bases: TGTGCCAGCAGCTCCAAGGGACAGGGGAGGAATGAGCAGTTCTTC.

This chain connects TRBV7-3 to TRBJ2-5; no clear D. V shed 0 bases and J shed 4 bases, with 9 bases lying between them. The CDR3 has 14 residues. Germline V gives CDR1 SGHTA, CDR2 FQGTGA. The DNA of the CDR3 is TGTGCCAGCAGCTTAACAGGCCAGTCAGAGACCCAGTACTTC. Translated, it gives CASSLTGQSETQYF. Combining the CDR3 with reference TRBV7-3 and TRBJ2-5 gives the whole variable domain GAGVSQTPSNKVTEKGKYVELRCDPISGHTALYWYRQSLGQGPEFLIYFQGTGAADDSGLPNDRFFAVRPEGSVSTLKIQRTERGDSAVYLCASSLTGQSETQYFGPGTRLLVL.

V is TRBV7-3 and J is TRBJ2-3, with 9 bases aligning to TRBD2. The J segment lost 1 base and the V segment lost 1 base, leaving 12 bases of the junction unmatched. The length of the CDR3 is 19 residues. Germline lookup yields CDR1 SGHTA and CDR2 FQGTGA. The CDR3 spells CASSLIVGGGAEGTDTQYF. The CDR3 region has the DNA TGTGCCAGCAGCTTAATTGTCGGCGGGGGGGCCGAGGGCACAGATACGCAGTATTTT.

V is TRBV6-5 and J is TRBJ2-7; perhaps TRBD1 as D (5 bases). Trimming stripped 3 bases from V and 0 bases from J, with 9 bases between. Looked up from germline, CDR1 is MNHEY and CDR2 is SVGAGI. The CDR3 consists of 14 residues. CDR3 in amino acids: CASSYRGNSYEQYF. The CDR3 region has the DNA TGTGCCAGCAGTTATAGGGGTAACTCCTACGAGCAGTACTTC.

J is TRBJ1-5 and V is TRBV28; D might be TRBD1 (5 bases). V lost 4 bases and J lost 0, with 16 bases in between. This CDR3 comprises 17 residues. Germline assignment: CDR1 MDHEN and CDR2 SYDVKM. The CDR3 nucleotides are TGTGCCAGCAGTTCGGGGCGGACGGCTTATAGCAATCAGCCCCAGCATTTT. Amino acid sequence: CASSSGRTAYSNQPQHF. Complete variable domain (other parts from reference TRBV28 and TRBJ1-5): DVKVTQSSRYLVKRTGEKVFLECVQDMDHENMFWYRQDPGLGLRLIYFSYDVKMKEKGDIPEGYSVSREKKERFSLILESASTNQTSMYLCASSSGRTAYSNQPQHFGDGTRLSIL.

The rearrangement links TRBV10-1 to TRBJ2-5; TRBD1 matches 7 bases. The V gene end was trimmed by 5 bases and the J gene end by 7 bases; junction bases not matched to a gene: 10. Germline CDR1 is WNHNN and CDR2 is SYGVQD (reference sequence). The CDR3 runs to 14 residues. DNA of the CDR3: TGCGCCAGCAGTCCCGGGACAGCCAAGGGGACCCAGTACTTC. Residues: CASSPGTAKGTQYF.

This rearrangement joins TRBV28 to TRBJ2-7; possible D gene TRBD2, 6 bases. This CDR3 is 13 amino acids long. V was pared by 7 bases and J by 0 bases, with 10 bases between. Germline-derived CDR1 and CDR2 are MDHEN and SYDVKM. The CDR3, as DNA: TGTGCCAGCAAAGCCGGGAGCTCCTACGAGCAGTACTTC. Its protein product is CASKAGSSYEQYF. The variable domain in full, with the rest retrieved from reference TRBV28 and TRBJ2-7, is DVKVTQSSRYLVKRTGEKVFLECVQDMDHENMFWYRQDPGLGLRLIYFSYDVKMKEKGDIPEGYSVSREKKERFSLILESASTNQTSMYLCASKAGSSYEQYFGPGTRLTVT.